The clone carrying this T cell receptor beta chain was recorded a few times. Its target is not known. These data originate in a study of identical twins. Study-level results: Beta out-of-frame sequences displayed a weaker excess of sharing between twins. Models underestimated TCR alpha sharing (out-of-frame) in monozygotic twins.

TCRdb analysed the 5' RACE reads with MiXCR anew, one entry per CDR3 protein. The sample consists of hundreds of thousands of distinct CDR3 sequences, about 7.3% of them appearing once. Germline CDR1 and CDR2: SGHRS and YFSETQ. The CDR3 has 20 residues. V was shortened by 0 bases and J by 3 bases, with 27 bases between the two germline ends. This sample was shared with a second study, whose subject was yellow fever vaccine responses in identical twins.

The source of this sequence is a woman between 18 and 29 years old in good health. V gene TRBV5-1 combines with J gene TRBJ2-5; D might be TRBD1 (5 bases). The sample was memory (CD45RO+) T cells sorted from blood. This CDR3 is CASSLEVQGWTHGEKETQYF. The CDR3 DNA reads TGCGCCAGCAGCTTGGAGGTCCAGGGATGGACCCATGGGGAAAAAGAGACCCAGTACTTC.